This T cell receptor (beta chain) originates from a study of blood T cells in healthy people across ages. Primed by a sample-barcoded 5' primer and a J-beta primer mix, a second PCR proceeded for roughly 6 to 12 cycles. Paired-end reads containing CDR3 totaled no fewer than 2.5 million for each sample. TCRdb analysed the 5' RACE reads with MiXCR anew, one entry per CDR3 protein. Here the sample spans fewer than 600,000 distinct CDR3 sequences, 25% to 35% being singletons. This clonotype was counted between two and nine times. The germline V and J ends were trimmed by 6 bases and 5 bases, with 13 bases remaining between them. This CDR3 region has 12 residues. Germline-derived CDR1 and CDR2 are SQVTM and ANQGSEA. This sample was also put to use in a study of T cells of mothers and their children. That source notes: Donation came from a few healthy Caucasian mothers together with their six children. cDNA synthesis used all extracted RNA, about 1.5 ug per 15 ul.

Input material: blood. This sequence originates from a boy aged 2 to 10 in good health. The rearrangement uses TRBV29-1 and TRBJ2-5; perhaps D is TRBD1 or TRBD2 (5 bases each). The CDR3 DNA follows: TGCAGCGTCGTGGGGGAGTGGGAGACCCAGTACTTC. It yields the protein CSVVGEWETQYF.